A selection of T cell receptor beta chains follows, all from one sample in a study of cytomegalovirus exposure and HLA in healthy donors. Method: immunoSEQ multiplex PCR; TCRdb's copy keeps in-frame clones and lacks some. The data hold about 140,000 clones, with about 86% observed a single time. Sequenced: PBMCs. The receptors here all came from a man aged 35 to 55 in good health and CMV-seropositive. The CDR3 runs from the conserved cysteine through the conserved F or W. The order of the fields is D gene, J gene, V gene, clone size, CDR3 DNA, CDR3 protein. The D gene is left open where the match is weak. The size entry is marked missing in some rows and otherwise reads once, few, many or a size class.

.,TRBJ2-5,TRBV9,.,TGTGCCAGCAGCGAGGATGGGGGGAGCCAAGAGACCCAGTACTTC,CASSEDGGSQETQYF
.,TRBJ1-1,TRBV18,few,TGTGCCAGCTCACCAGGTGGGGCGCGCACTGAAGCTTTCTTT,CASSPGGARTEAFF
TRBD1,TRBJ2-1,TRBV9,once,TGTGCCAGCAGCGTAGTAACAGGGGGAAAGGATGAGCAGTTCTTC,CASSVVTGGKDEQFF
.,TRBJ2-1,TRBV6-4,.,TGTGCCAGCAAGCTCACGACCCCGACACGTTCGAGCTCCTACAATGAGCAGTTCTTC,CASKLTTPTRSSSYNEQFF
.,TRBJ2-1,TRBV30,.,TGTGCCTGTCCCGACTGGGGGAGGCCGCGTGAGCAGTTCTTC,CACPDWGRPREQFF
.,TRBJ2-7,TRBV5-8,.,TGTGCCAGCAGCCTAGAGATTGGAGGAGGCTACGAGCAGTACTTC,CASSLEIGGGYEQYF
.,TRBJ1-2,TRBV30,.,TGTGCCTGGAGTCCCGGGTCTGGCTACACCTTC,CAWSPGSGYTF
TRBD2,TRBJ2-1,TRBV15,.,TGTGCCACCAGCAGAGATAGACTAGCGGCTTACAATGAGCAGTTCTTC,CATSRDRLAAYNEQFF
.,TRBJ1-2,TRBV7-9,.,TGTTCCACCGTTATCTATGGCTACACCTTC,CSTVIYGYTF
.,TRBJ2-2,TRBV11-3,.,TGTGCCAGCAGCTTAGTCCGGCGGGCCAACACCGGGGAGCTGTTTTTT,CASSLVRRANTGELFF
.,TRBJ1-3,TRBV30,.,TGTGCCTGGAGCGAAACGGACAGCGGCTCTGGAAACACCATATATTTT,CAWSETDSGSGNTIYF
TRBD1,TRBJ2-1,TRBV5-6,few,TGTGCCAGCAGCTTAGACAGGGGGGAGAGGTACAATGAGCAGTTCTTC,CASSLDRGERYNEQFF
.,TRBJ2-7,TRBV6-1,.,TGTGCCAGCGAGGGACAAACGCGGCATTACGAGCAGTACTTC,CASEGQTRHYEQYF
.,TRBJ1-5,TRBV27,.,TGTGCCAGCAGAACTCCCAGACCTTTATCCCTCTACAGTCAGCCCCAGCATTTT,CASRTPRPLSLYSQPQHF
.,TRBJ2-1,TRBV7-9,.,TGTGCCAGCAGACCGGAGGGAGGAGAGCAGTTCTTC,CASRPEGGEQFF
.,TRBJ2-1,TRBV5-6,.,TGTGCCAGCAGCGGTAGCGATAGCTCCTACAATGAGCAGTTCTTC,CASSGSDSSYNEQFF
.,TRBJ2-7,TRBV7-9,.,TGTTCCAGCAGCCCCGCTAACGAGCAGTACTTC,CSSSPANEQYF
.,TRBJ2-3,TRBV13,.,TGTGCCAGCAGCCAGGGGTCGGATACGCAGTATTTT,CASSQGSDTQYF
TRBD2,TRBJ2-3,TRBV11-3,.,TGTGCCAGCAGCTTATTAGCGGGGGGGGTCACAGATACGCAGTATTTT,CASSLLAGGVTDTQYF
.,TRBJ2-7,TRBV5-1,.,TGCGCCAGCAGCTTGGATCCCTTGAGCTCCTACGAGCAGTACTTC,CASSLDPLSSYEQYF
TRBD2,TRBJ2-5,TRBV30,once,TGTGCCTGGAAGGTAATTAGCGGGAGCGAGACCCAGTACTTC,CAWKVISGSETQYF
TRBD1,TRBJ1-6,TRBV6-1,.,TGTGCCAGCAGTGAGAGGGACAGGCGTTCACCCCTCCACTTT,CASSERDRRSPLHF
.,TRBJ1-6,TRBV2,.,TGTGCCAGCGCACGTCAGCAGGCTACTAATTCACCCCTCCACTTT,CASARQQATNSPLHF
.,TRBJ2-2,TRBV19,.,TGTGCCAGTAGGCGGACAGAGAACACCGGGGAGCTGTTTTTT,CASRRTENTGELFF
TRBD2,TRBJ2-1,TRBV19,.,TGTGCCAGTAGTACCTCCAAATCTAGCGGGAGTGGAAATGAGCAGTTCTTC,CASSTSKSSGSGNEQFF
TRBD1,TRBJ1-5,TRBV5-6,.,TGTGCCAGCAGCGGCCCGGGACAGATAAATCAGCCCCAGCATTTT,CASSGPGQINQPQHF
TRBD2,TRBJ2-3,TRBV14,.,TGTGCCAGCAGCCTAACTAGCGGGGGAGATACGCAGTATTTT,CASSLTSGGDTQYF
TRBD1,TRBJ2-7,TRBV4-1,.,TGCGCCAGCAGCCAGAGGGGCCAACAGGGGGCCTACGAGCAGTACTTC,CASSQRGQQGAYEQYF
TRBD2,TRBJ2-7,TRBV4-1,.,TGCGCCAGCAGCCGAAAACTAGCGGGAGAGCCCTACGAGCAGTACTTC,CASSRKLAGEPYEQYF
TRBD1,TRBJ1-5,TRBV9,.,TGTGCCAGCAGCTCCCCGGGACAGGGGATATTGCATTTT,CASSSPGQGILHF
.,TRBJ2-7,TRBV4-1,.,TGCGCCAGCAGCCACAGGGGCGGCTACGAGCAGTACTTC,CASSHRGGYEQYF
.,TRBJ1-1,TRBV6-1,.,TGTGCTACGCGGGGCAGGACGAACACTGAAGCTTTCTTT,CATRGRTNTEAFF
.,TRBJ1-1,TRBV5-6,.,TGTGCCAGCAGCTTGTCCGGTAAGTCCTATGGAGCTTTCTTT,CASSLSGKSYGAFF
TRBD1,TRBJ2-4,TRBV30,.,TGTGCCTGGAGGAATTCAGGGGGAACCAAAAACATTCAGTACTTC,CAWRNSGGTKNIQYF
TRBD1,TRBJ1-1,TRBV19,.,TGTGCCAGTACCCTAGGACAGGGGAGAGGGAACACTGAAGCTTTCTTT,CASTLGQGRGNTEAFF
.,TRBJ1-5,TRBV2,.,TGTGCCAGCAGTAGCACAGATAGCAATCAGCCCCAGCATTTT,CASSSTDSNQPQHF
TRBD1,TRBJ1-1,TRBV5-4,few,TGTGCCAGCAGCTTGGGCGACAGGGAGACTGAAGCTTTCTTT,CASSLGDRETEAFF
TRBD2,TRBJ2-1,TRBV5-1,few,TGCGCCAGCAGCTCCCTATTAGCGGGAGTTACCAATGAGCAGTTCTTC,CASSSLLAGVTNEQFF
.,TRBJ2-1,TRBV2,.,TGTGCCAGCAGTGAGACTAGAGATGAGCAGTTCTTC,CASSETRDEQFF
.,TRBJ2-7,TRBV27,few,TGTGCCAGCAGTTTACTTACGGGAGCAGTTTACGAGCAGTACTTC,CASSLLTGAVYEQYF
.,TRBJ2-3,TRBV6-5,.,TGTGCCAGCACTCCTAAGAGGAGGGATACGCAGTATTTT,CASTPKRRDTQYF
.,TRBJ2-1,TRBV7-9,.,TGTGCCAGCAGCTTAGAAGGGGCAGCTAGATCCTACAATGAGCAGTTCTTC,CASSLEGAARSYNEQFF
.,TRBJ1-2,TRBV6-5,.,TGTGCCAGCAGGGGTGGGACTTCGACCCTCTATGGCTACACCTTC,CASRGGTSTLYGYTF
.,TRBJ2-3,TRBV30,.,TGTGCCTGGAGCCCCTTTACAGATACGCAGTATTTT,CAWSPFTDTQYF
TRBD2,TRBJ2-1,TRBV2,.,TGTGCCAGCAATGTCTCGACTAGCGGGAGTCGATCCTACAATGAGCAGTTCTTC,CASNVSTSGSRSYNEQFF
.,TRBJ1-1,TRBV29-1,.,TGCAGCGCTTCAGGGGTCCTGAACACTGAAGCTTTCTTT,CSASGVLNTEAFF
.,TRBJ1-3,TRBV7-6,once,TGTGCCAGCAGTTCACAGGGCTCTGGAAACACCATATATTTT,CASSSQGSGNTIYF
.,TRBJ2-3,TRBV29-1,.,TGCAGCGTTCCACCGGGACTCTCCTCGGATACGCAGTATTTT,CSVPPGLSSDTQYF
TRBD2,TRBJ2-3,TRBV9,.,TGTGCCAGCAGCGTAAGAAGCGGGGGGACAAAAAGCACAGATACGCAGTATTTT,CASSVRSGGTKSTDTQYF
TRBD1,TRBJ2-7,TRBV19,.,TGTGCCAGCACCTTCAGGACAGGAGAGGGATTCGAGCAGTACTTC,CASTFRTGEGFEQYF
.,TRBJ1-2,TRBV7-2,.,TGTGCCAGCAGCTTATGGCAAGGCAGGCATGGCTACACCTTC,CASSLWQGRHGYTF
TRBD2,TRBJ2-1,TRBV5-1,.,TGCGCCAGCAGCTCTCTTATAGCGGGAGGGCCCCATGAGCAGTTCTTC,CASSSLIAGGPHEQFF
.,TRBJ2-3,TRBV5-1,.,TGCGCCAGCAGCTTGGACGCAGGGTTAGATACGCAGTATTTT,CASSLDAGLDTQYF
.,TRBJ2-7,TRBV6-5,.,TGTGCCAGCAGTGTGACTCCAAACTACGAGCAGTACTTC,CASSVTPNYEQYF
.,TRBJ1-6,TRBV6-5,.,TGTGCCAGCAGGACAGGCGGAGCACATAATTCACCCCTCCACTTT,CASRTGGAHNSPLHF
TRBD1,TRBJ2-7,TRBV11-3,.,TGTGCCAGCAGCCAGACGGGACAGGGGTCCTACGAGCAGTACTTC,CASSQTGQGSYEQYF
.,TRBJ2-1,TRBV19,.,TGTGCCGCGGGGCAGAGGCAGTTCTTC,CAAGQRQFF
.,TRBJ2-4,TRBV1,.,TGCACCAGCACCGGAGGGGGAGGGCCCGCCAAAAACATTCAGTACTTC,CTSTGGGGPAKNIQYF
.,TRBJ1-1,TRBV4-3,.,TGCGCCAGCAGCCAAGATCATTGGGCAGGGCGGACTTTCTTT,CASSQDHWAGRTFF
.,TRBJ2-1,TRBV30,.,TGTGCCTGGAGTTCCGGGGGGCTGGCTGAGCAGTTCTTC,CAWSSGGLAEQFF